A single sample is the source of the 24 T cell receptor beta chains below, sequenced in a study of cytomegalovirus exposure and HLA in healthy donors. The PCR had 60 Vbeta and 13 Jbeta primers. Produced via immunoSEQ multiplex PCR; TCRdb's table is partial and in-frame only. The table has tens of thousands of clones, about 75% seen once. Specimen: PBMCs. Receptors were obtained from a man between 35 and 55 years old in good health and CMV-seronegative.

This clone was counted once. The CDR3 nucleotides read TGTGCCTGGACGGGACAGCCCACAACTGAAGCTTTCTTT. Protein product: CAWTGQPTTEAFF. The V and J genes are TRBV30 and TRBJ1-1, with 7 bases matching TRBD1. J was trimmed by 5 bases and V by 4 bases; bases with no gene match: 7. The germline V gene encodes CDR1 GTSNPN and CDR2 SVGIG (reference sequence). This CDR3 contains 13 residues. The full variable domain, in which reference TRBV30 and TRBJ1-1 provide the parts outside the CDR3, is SQTIHQWPATLVQPVGSPLSLECTVEGTSNPNLYWYRQAAGRGLQLLFYSVGIGQISSEVPQNLSASRPQDRQFILSSKKLLLSDSGFYLCAWTGQPTTEAFFGQGTRLTVV.

This clone has more than one count but fewer than ten. This chain links TRBV18 with TRBJ1-5; TRBD1 matches 11 bases. CDR3 length: 16 residues. CDR1 and CDR2 from the germline V gene are KGHSH and LQKENI. V lost 3 bases, J lost 8 bases, and 9 bases stayed unmatched. DNA of the CDR3: TGTGCCAGCTCACCCTCGTGGGACAGGGGGAGGGAGCCCCAGCATTTT. Translated, it gives CASSPSWDRGREPQHF.

This chain joins TRBV11-2 and TRBJ1-2; D not resolved. The length of the CDR3 is 18 residues. The V end lost 2 bases, the J end lost 1 base, and 20 bases lay between the germline ends. The germline V gene has CDR1 SGHAT and CDR2 FQNNGV. The CDR3 DNA is TGTGCCAGCAGCTTAAGAGCGGTGGGAGAATGGGGTAACTATGGCTACACCTTC. Translation gives CASSLRAVGEWGNYGYTF.

The chain combines TRBV28 with TRBJ2-1, with 9 bases fitting TRBD2. V shed 4 bases, J shed 8 bases, and the junction held 12 bases outside the gene matches. Germline V lookup: CDR1 MDHEN, CDR2 SYDVKM. CDR3 length: 16 residues. CDR3 amino acids: CASSWEGMREGYEQFF. The CDR3 coding sequence is TGTGCCAGCAGTTGGGAGGGGATGCGGGAGGGCTATGAGCAGTTCTTC.

This clone was seen a few times. The rearrangement links TRBV7-6 to TRBJ2-7, with D possibly being TRBD2 (6 bases). V was cut by 3 bases and J by 4 bases, with 10 bases left in between. Germline assignment: CDR1 SGHVS and CDR2 FNYEAQ. The CDR3 loop spans 13 amino acids. In DNA, the CDR3 is TGTGCCAGCAGCTTCCCGGGAGAATACGAGCAGTACTTC. It is translated as CASSFPGEYEQYF.

A note on this clone: An end of the junction does not agree with germline; a read error may underlie this. CDR3 in amino acids: CASSPPTEDERF. The CDR3 DNA follows: TGTGCCAGCAGTCCACCCACCGAAGACGAGCGATTC. The chain uses TRBV28 and TRBJ1-2; D gene uncertain. CDR3 length: 12 amino acids. Germline CDR1 MDHEN, CDR2 SYDVKM.

The chain carries TRBV6-6 and TRBJ2-5; the match to TRBD1 covers 12 bases. This CDR3 comprises 16 residues. Losses at the gene ends were 6 bases for V and 3 bases for J; bases not matched to a gene: 8. Germline assignment: CDR1 MNHNY and CDR2 SVGAGI (reference sequence). The DNA for the CDR3 is TGTGCCAGCAGGATCGAGGGACAGGGGGCAGAAGAGACCCAGTACTTC. This sequence encodes CASRIEGQGAEETQYF.

This chain links TRBV5-1 with TRBJ1-2; D remains unclear. Trimming pared 4 bases from V and 4 bases from J, leaving 11 bases between. The CDR3 loop spans 13 amino acids. Germline lookup yields CDR1 SGHRS and CDR2 YFSETQ. CDR3 sequence reads: CASSPGTSYGYTF. The CDR3 DNA sequence: TGCGCCAGCAGCCCGGGAACTTCCTATGGCTACACCTTC.

This chain connects TRBV6-6 to TRBJ1-4; D unresolved. The CDR3 is 12 residues long. V lost 5 bases and J 8 bases, leaving 9 bases between the germline ends. Looked up from germline, CDR1 is MNHNY and CDR2 is SVGAGI (reference sequence). The CDR3 is CASSRGLEKLFF. For the CDR3, the DNA is TGTGCCAGCAGTCGGGGATTGGAAAAACTGTTTTTT.

In the case of this clone: A junction boundary mismatches the germline segment, possibly from a read error. The J gene is TRBJ2-2, the V gene TRBV7-8; TRBD2 is a possible D gene (5 bases). The germline V gene encodes CDR1 SGHVS and CDR2 FQNEAQ. CDR3 size: 16 residues. The CDR3 spells CAGSTLSGGGSGELFF. The CDR3 DNA is TGTGCCGGCAGCACCCTGAGCGGAGGCGGCTCCGGGGAGCTGTTTTTT.

The rearrangement links TRBV4-2 to TRBJ1-2; 7 bases fit TRBD1. The CDR3 consists of 17 residues. After removal of 4 bases from V and 4 bases from J, the junction contained 15 bases not matched to a gene. CDR1 is LGHNA, CDR2 YNFKEQ, per germline. The CDR3 DNA sequence: TGTGCCAGCAGCCGGCCACTGCAGACTCAGGGGGGCTATGGCTACACCTTC. Its protein product is CASSRPLQTQGGYGYTF.

The chain is built from TRBV9 and TRBJ1-2; a weak D match, TRBD1 (5 bases). The germline V gene encodes CDR1 SGDLS and CDR2 YYNGEE. The CDR3 is 13 residues long. V lost 0 bases to trimming and J lost 2 bases, with 5 bases between them. CDR3 amino acids: CASSVGQNYGYTF. CDR3 sequence (DNA): TGTGCCAGCAGCGTAGGACAGAACTATGGCTACACCTTC.

This clone appeared a few times. V and J are TRBV7-3 and TRBJ2-7, with D uncertain. The CDR3 runs to 13 residues. V was cut by 9 bases and J by 0 bases, with 12 bases left in between. Germline CDR1 reads SGHTA; CDR2 reads FQGTGA. The CDR3 loop reads CASAASSSYEQYF. CDR3 coding DNA: TGTGCCAGTGCGGCCAGTAGCTCCTACGAGCAGTACTTC.

The chain links TRBV27 to TRBJ2-1; perhaps TRBD1 as D (6 bases). Germline V lookup: CDR1 MNHEY, CDR2 SMNVEV (reference sequence). The CDR3 sequence is 12 residues long. The ends were cut back, 7 bases at V and 8 bases at J, with 12 bases in the middle. The CDR3 reads CASINTGHEQFF. CDR3 nucleotide sequence: TGTGCCAGCATAAATACAGGGCATGAGCAGTTCTTC.

The rearrangement links TRBV9 to TRBJ2-5; TRBD2 matches at 10 bases. The CDR3 length is 19 residues. Germline V gene sequence: CDR1 SGDLS, CDR2 YYNGEE. Trimming at V came to 1 base and at J to 1 base, leaving 13 bases not matched to a gene. CDR3 region: CASSVRAGGRSGLQETQYF. CDR3 nucleotide sequence: TGTGCCAGCAGCGTAAGAGCGGGGGGGCGTTCGGGCCTCCAAGAGACCCAGTACTTC.

V gene TRBV27 combines with J gene TRBJ2-7; TRBD1 is a possible D gene (6 bases). Trimming cost V 3 bases and J 7 bases, with 25 bases left between them. Germline lookup yields CDR1 MNHEY and CDR2 SMNVEV (reference sequence). The CDR3 loop spans 17 amino acids. CDR3 in DNA: TGTGCCAGCAGTTTTGGTCCCCCCGGGACACTCCTCGGGGAGCAGTACTTC. Encoded protein: CASSFGPPGTLLGEQYF.

J is TRBJ2-7 and V is TRBV30; 11 nucleotides line up with TRBD2. CDR1 and CDR2 (germline): GTSNPN, SVGIG (reference sequence). The trim removed 2 bases at V and 1 base at J, leaving 7 bases unmatched. There are 16 residues in the CDR3. The CDR3 DNA reads TGTGCCTGGAGTACGCGGACTAGCGGGTATTCCTACGAGCAGTACTTC. This encodes CAWSTRTSGYSYEQYF.

The chain employs TRBV27 and TRBJ2-3, with 9 bases matching TRBD1. CDR1 is MNHEY, CDR2 SMNVEV, per germline (reference sequence). The CDR3 has 14 amino acids. With V trimmed by 8 bases and J by 4 bases, 7 bases remained unmatched. The CDR3 sequence: CASGRQGGSDTQYF. The DNA for the CDR3 is TGTGCCAGCGGCAGACAGGGGGGTTCAGATACGCAGTATTTT.

The chain recombines TRBV18 with TRBJ1-3, with D tentatively TRBD1 (5 bases). CDR1 and CDR2 from the germline V gene are KGHSH and LQKENI. With 11 bases removed from V and 0 bases from J, the gap between germline ends came to 14 bases. The CDR3 has 14 amino acids. The CDR3 bases are TGTGCCGGAGGGACGGCCGGCTCTGGAAACACCATATATTTT. It codes for CAGGTAGSGNTIYF.

The chain links TRBV7-2 to TRBJ2-4, with D maybe TRBD2 (6 bases). This CDR3 is built from 15 residues. V shed 5 bases and J shed 3 bases, with 14 bases lying between them. Germline V gene lookup returns CDR1 SGHTA and CDR2 FQGNSA. The CDR3 is CASSPGGSGKNIQYF. Here the CDR3 DNA reads TGTGCCAGCAGCCCTGGGGGGTCAGGCAAAAACATTCAGTACTTC.

The CDR3 loop reads CASSSGGSDYGYTF. The CDR3 bases are TGTGCCAGCAGCTCAGGGGGTTCTGACTATGGCTACACCTTC. The chain recombines TRBV7-9 with TRBJ1-2, with 7 nucleotides matching TRBD1. Losses at the gene ends were 4 bases for V and 3 bases for J; bases not matched to a gene: 5. The CDR3 has 14 residues. Germline V gives CDR1 SEHNR, CDR2 FQNEAQ (reference sequence).

This clone was counted only a few times. This chain links TRBV6-1 with TRBJ1-2; TRBD1 matches 9 bases. This CDR3 has 16 residues. The trim removed 1 base at V and 8 bases at J, leaving 11 bases unmatched. Per the germline V gene, CDR1 is MNHNS and CDR2 is SASEGT. The CDR3 reads CASSEVVTGGAFGYTF. In nucleotides, the CDR3 is TGTGCCAGCAGTGAAGTGGTAACAGGGGGCGCTTTCGGCTACACCTTC.

This chain links TRBV5-1 with TRBJ1-2; TRBD1 agrees at 8 bases. The CDR3 extends over 13 amino acids. The germline CDR1 and CDR2 sequences are SGHRS and YFSETQ. Unmatched junction bases numbered 10, after V lost 3 bases and J lost 12 bases. The CDR3 loop reads CASSSGNRGQDTF. Written as DNA, the CDR3 is TGCGCCAGCAGCTCCGGAAACCGGGGACAGGACACCTTC.

This chain links TRBV28 with TRBJ1-2, with D tentatively TRBD1 (6 bases). V was trimmed by 6 bases and J by 7 bases, leaving 12 bases between them. CDR1 and CDR2 (germline): MDHEN, SYDVKM. The CDR3 runs to 12 residues. This CDR3 reads CASSTLGGGYTF. CDR3 DNA sequence: TGTGCCAGCAGCACGCTAGGGGGTGGCTACACCTTC.